The clone carrying this T cell receptor beta chain has just a few counts. Its antigen is undetermined. This entry comes from a study of T cells after yellow fever vaccination. It was through 5'RACE template switching that TCR cDNA was made, with a universal primer site and UMIs added. Using its own MiXCR run on the 5' RACE reads, TCRdb lists one record per CDR3 protein. Counted here are roughly 400,000 distinct CDR3 sequences, approximately 18% occurring once; the ten biggest clones make up roughly 19%. General study points: A secondary response was less intense yet reached its peak sooner, at day 5 versus 15.

The source is a young man who received the YFV17D yellow fever vaccine. This specimen consisted of PBMCs, obtained before the yellow fever booster vaccination.

CDR3 in DNA: TGTGCCAGCAGTTTAAGATGGGACAGGGCTCAGCCCCAGCATTTT. Its translation is CASSLRWDRAQPQHF. The gene calls are TRBV27 and TRBJ1-5, with TRBD1 matching 9 bases. The V gene end was trimmed by 2 bases and the J gene end by 6 bases; junction bases not matched to a gene: 5. The CDR3 is made up of 15 amino acids. Per germline, CDR1 MNHEY and CDR2 SMNVEV (reference sequence).